A single sample is the source of the 21 T cell receptor beta chains below, sequenced in a study of T cell responses to AZD1222 COVID-19 vaccine. Profiled with immunoSEQ multiplex PCR; TCRdb holds only in-frame clones, not every one. The profile covers more than 95,000 clones, with around nine tenths appearing a single time and 3% to 3.5% taken by the ten largest. The source was peripheral blood, collected 28 days after the second dose of the MenACWY control vaccine. The receptors originated from an adult who received the MenACWY meningococcal vaccine as a control.

This chain links TRBV7-2 with TRBJ2-7; D is perhaps TRBD2 (6 bases). V gave up 5 bases and J gave up 6 bases, with 17 bases separating them. The CDR3 totals 14 residues. Per the germline V gene, CDR1 is SGHTA and CDR2 is FQGNSA. CDR3 DNA: TGTGCCAGCAGCCCTACAGCAGGGACTGGCGAGCAGTACTTC. As protein: CASSPTAGTGEQYF.

The chain couples TRBV6-1 to TRBJ1-5; D possibly corresponds to TRBD1 (5 bases). V gave up 4 bases and J gave up 4 bases, with 17 bases separating them. CDR3 length: 16 amino acids. Germline assignment: CDR1 MNHNS and CDR2 SASEGT. This CDR3 reads CASSAGTGGGNQPQHF. The CDR3 DNA sequence: TGTGCCAGCAGTGCCGGAACTGGGGGGGGGAATCAGCCCCAGCATTTT.

This chain links TRBV24-1 with TRBJ1-2, with TRBD1 matching over 7 bases. V trimming: 4 bases; J trimming: 3 bases; junction bases outside the gene matches: 7. The germline CDR1 and CDR2 sequences are KGHDR and SFDVKD. The CDR3 runs 15 residues. CDR3 DNA sequence: TGTGCCACCAGTGACCCGACAGGGTTGGACTATGGCTACACCTTC. Its translation: CATSDPTGLDYGYTF.

The rearrangement uses TRBV4-3 and TRBJ2-3, with 9 bases lining up with TRBD1. CDR1 is LGHNA, CDR2 YSLEER, per germline. This CDR3 spans 15 amino acids. V lost 4 bases to trimming and J lost 3 bases; unmatched junction nucleotides: 5. The CDR3: CASSPTGGYTDTQYF. CDR3 coding DNA: TGCGCCAGCAGCCCGACAGGGGGATATACAGATACGCAGTATTTT.

The chain is built from TRBV18 and TRBJ2-5; 9 bases agree with TRBD1. CDR1 is KGHSH, CDR2 LQKENI, per germline. The CDR3 is made up of 14 amino acids. V was pared by 0 bases and J by 5 bases, with 1 base of the junction left unmatched. CDR3 sequence reads: CASSPPTGGETQYF. CDR3 in DNA: TGTGCCAGCTCACCACCGACAGGGGGGGAGACCCAGTACTTC.

The chain couples TRBV30 to TRBJ1-1; 8 bases are a match to TRBD1. The germline V gene has CDR1 GTSNPN and CDR2 SVGIG (reference sequence). Germline trimming cut 1 base from V and 12 bases from J; bases unmatched to any gene: 4. This CDR3 spans 11 amino acids. CDR3 sequence (DNA): TGTGCCTGGAGTGGGACAGGGTCGACTTTCTTT. Residues: CAWSGTGSTFF.

Regarding this clone: Other DNA sequences of this sample code for an identical CDR3. The chain's CDR3 is CASSLSGGYEQYF. CDR3 DNA sequence: TGTGCCAGCAGCCTTAGCGGGGGTTACGAGCAGTACTTC. The rearrangement links TRBV7-3 to TRBJ2-7; TRBD2 matches at 9 bases. This CDR3 is 13 amino acids long. The germline CDR1 and CDR2 sequences are SGHTA and FQGTGA. V was clipped by 5 bases and J by 4 bases; unmatched bases: 3.

The chain couples TRBV27 to TRBJ2-5; D call uncertain. Trimming removed 5 bases at V and 5 bases at J, with 21 bases between. Germline V gives CDR1 MNHEY, CDR2 SMNVEV (reference sequence). The CDR3 is made up of 16 amino acids. For the CDR3, the DNA is TGTGCCAGCAGTAATTCAGTTGGCCTCCTCGGGGAGACCCAGTACTTC. This encodes CASSNSVGLLGETQYF.

This chain joins TRBV20-1 and TRBJ2-7, with 9 bases matching TRBD1. Germline V lookup: CDR1 DFQATT, CDR2 SNEGSKA (reference sequence). The CDR3 extends over 14 amino acids. The ends lost 3 bases at V and 4 bases at J; junction bases unmatched: 7. The CDR3 region has the DNA TGCAGTGCTAGTCTCAGGACAGGGGAGTACGAGCAGTACTTC. This encodes CSASLRTGEYEQYF.

The chain recombines TRBV6-1 with TRBJ2-7; 9 bases are a match to TRBD1. Germline CDR1 and CDR2: MNHNS and SASEGT. V lost 2 bases, J lost 4 bases, and 6 bases stayed unmatched. The CDR3 runs 15 residues. The CDR3 loop is CASSETTGGSYEQYF. The CDR3 nucleotides are TGTGCCAGCAGTGAAACGACAGGGGGATCGTACGAGCAGTACTTC.

The chain is built from TRBV28 and TRBJ2-2, with D tentatively TRBD1 (6 bases). The CDR3 sequence is 16 residues long. From germline, CDR1 is MDHEN and CDR2 SYDVKM. V lost 9 bases and J lost 6, with 23 bases in between. This CDR3 is CASCYREWAEAGELFF. CDR3 nucleotides: TGTGCCAGTTGCTACAGGGAATGGGCAGAAGCCGGGGAGCTGTTTTTT.

The rearrangement links TRBV28 to TRBJ1-1; D is uncertain. The CDR3 is 13 residues long. V was pared by 6 bases and J by 1 base, with 9 bases between. Germline loops: CDR1 MDHEN, CDR2 SYDVKM. CDR3 protein: CASSPRKNTEAFF. CDR3 coding DNA: TGTGCCAGCAGCCCGAGAAAGAACACTGAAGCTTTCTTT.

The chain recombines TRBV28 with TRBJ1-5; D may be TRBD1 (5 bases). The germline V gene encodes CDR1 MDHEN and CDR2 SYDVKM. The CDR3 extends over 17 amino acids. V lost 2 bases and J lost 7, with 21 bases in between. CDR3 protein: CASSLRAGLLGLQPQHF. As DNA, the CDR3 is TGTGCCAGCAGTTTAAGGGCAGGGCTTTTGGGTCTACAGCCCCAGCATTTT.

This chain connects TRBV29-1 to TRBJ1-2; D is unclear. The CDR3 totals 16 residues. CDR1 and CDR2 from the germline V gene are SQVTM and ANQGSEA. V shed 0 bases and J shed 4 bases, with 18 bases lying between them. The CDR3 is CSVEDRYSSYPYGYTF. CDR3 in DNA: TGCAGCGTTGAAGATCGTTACAGCTCTTATCCCTATGGCTACACCTTC.

The chain employs TRBV18 and TRBJ2-1; 11 nucleotides align to TRBD2. Germline CDR1 is KGHSH and CDR2 is LQKENI. The ends lost 3 bases at V and 4 bases at J; junction bases unmatched: 5. The CDR3 is 16 residues long. The CDR3: CASSPPSGGYYNEQFF. The CDR3 nucleotides are TGTGCCAGCTCACCGCCTAGCGGGGGGTATTACAATGAGCAGTTCTTC.

This clone has only a few counts. This chain joins TRBV15 and TRBJ1-5; D is undetermined. V shed 2 bases and J shed 6 bases, with 5 bases lying between them. The CDR3 has 12 residues. Germline V gene sequence: CDR1 LNHNV, CDR2 YYDKDF (reference sequence). The CDR3 region has the DNA TGTGCCACCAGCAGATCGGTTCAGCCCCAGCATTTT. This sequence encodes CATSRSVQPQHF.

The V call is TRBV7-9, the J call TRBJ2-5, with D unresolved. The CDR3 sequence is 12 residues long. The V and J ends lost 2 bases and 4 bases respectively, with 5 bases between them. CDR1 is SEHNR, CDR2 FQNEAQ, per germline (reference sequence). The DNA of the CDR3 is TGTGCCAGCAGCTTACTGCGAGAGACCCAGTACTTC. Its translation: CASSLLRETQYF.

The chain combines TRBV19 with TRBJ2-7, with TRBD1 matching over 7 bases. This CDR3 has 14 amino acids. The trim removed 5 bases at V and 7 bases at J, leaving 11 bases unmatched. In germline, CDR1 is LNHDA, CDR2 SQIVND (reference sequence). The CDR3 nucleotides read TGTGCCAGTAGTGAACAGGGGAGATCGGGTGAGCAGTACTTC. This codes for CASSEQGRSGEQYF.

The chain carries TRBV12-3 or TRBV12-4 and TRBJ2-1; tentative D call: TRBD1 (6 bases). This CDR3 is built from 13 residues. The V end was cut by 5 bases, the J end by 12 bases, with 17 bases between. This CDR3 is CASSHQGTDGQFF. CDR3 in DNA: TGTGCCAGCAGTCACCAGGGGACGGATGGGCAGTTCTTC.

The chain links TRBV7-2 to TRBJ2-7, with a tentative D call TRBD2 (5 bases). CDR3 length: 12 amino acids. Germline CDR1 SGHTA, CDR2 FQGNSA. V gave up 4 bases and J gave up 4 bases, with 8 bases separating them. As DNA, the CDR3 is TGTGCCAGCAGCTACACTAGGTACGAGCAGTACTTC. Translated, it gives CASSYTRYEQYF.

The chain recombines TRBV5-8 with TRBJ1-5; TRBD1 matches at 7 bases. V shed 4 bases, J shed 4 bases, and the junction held 11 bases outside the gene matches. Looked up from germline, CDR1 is SGHTS and CDR2 is YDEGEE. CDR3 length: 16 residues. DNA for the CDR3: TGTGCCAGCAGCGTCGGACAGGACATCGGGAATCAGCCCCAGCATTTT. Translating it yields CASSVGQDIGNQPQHF.